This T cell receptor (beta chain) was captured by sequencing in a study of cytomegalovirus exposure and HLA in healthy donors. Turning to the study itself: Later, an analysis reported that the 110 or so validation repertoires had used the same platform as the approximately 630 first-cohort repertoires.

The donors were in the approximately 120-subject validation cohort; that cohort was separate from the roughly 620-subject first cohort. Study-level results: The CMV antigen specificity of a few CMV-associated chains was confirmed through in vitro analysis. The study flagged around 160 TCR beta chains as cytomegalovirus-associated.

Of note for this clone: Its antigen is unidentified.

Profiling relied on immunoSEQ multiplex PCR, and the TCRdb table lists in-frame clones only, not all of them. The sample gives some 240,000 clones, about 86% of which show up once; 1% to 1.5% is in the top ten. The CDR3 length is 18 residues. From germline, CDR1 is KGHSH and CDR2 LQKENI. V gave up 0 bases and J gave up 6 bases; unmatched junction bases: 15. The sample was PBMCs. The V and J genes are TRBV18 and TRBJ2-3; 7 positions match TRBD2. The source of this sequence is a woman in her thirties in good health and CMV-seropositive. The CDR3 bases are TGTGCCAGCTCACCACCGCCTTTGACTAGCACGTTTTCTGATACGCAGTATTTT. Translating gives CASSPPPLTSTFSDTQYF. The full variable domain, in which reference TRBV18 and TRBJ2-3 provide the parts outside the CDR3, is NAGVMQNPRHLVRRRGQEARLRCSPMKGHSHVYWYRQLPEEGLKFMVYLQKENIIDESGMPKERFSAEFPKEGPSILRIQQVVRGDSAAYFCASSPPPLTSTFSDTQYFGPGTRLTVL.